Presented here are 11 T cell receptor beta chains from one specimen sequenced in a study of preoperative IRX-2 immunotherapy in early breast cancer. Sequencing was performed with immunoSEQ multiplex PCR; in TCRdb, only in-frame clones are kept and a portion is missing. The repertoire holds 40,000 to 50,000 clones, with roughly 80% as singletons. Treatment of the sample: preoperative locoregional IRX-2 cytokine immunotherapy. This specimen consisted of tumor tissue, obtained after IRX-2 immunotherapy. The receptors shown here come from a human donor with breast cancer.

The chain recombines TRBV7-4 with TRBJ2-5, with D possibly matching TRBD1 (6 bases). The CDR3 covers 16 residues. Germline V CDR1 and CDR2: SGHVT, SQSDAQ. V dropped 1 base and J dropped 5 bases, with 17 bases sitting between them. The CDR3 coding sequence is TGTGCCAGCAGCTTAGGGGCAGGGGCCGCACGGGAGACCCAGTACTTC. This sequence encodes CASSLGAGAARETQYF.

V usage is TRBV19 and J usage is TRBJ1-5; possible D gene TRBD1, 5 bases. Germline-derived CDR1 and CDR2 are LNHDA and SQIVND (reference sequence). The V and J ends lost 3 bases and 3 bases respectively, with 12 bases between them. This CDR3 is 15 amino acids long. CDR3 residues: CASSIWAGNNQPQHF. In DNA form, the CDR3 reads TGTGCCAGTAGTATTTGGGCAGGGAACAATCAGCCCCAGCATTTT.

This chain connects TRBV18 to TRBJ2-1; TRBD2 aligns across 7 bases. Trimming at V came to 4 bases and at J to 5 bases, leaving 2 bases not matched to a gene. CDR3 length: 13 residues. Per germline, CDR1 KGHSH and CDR2 LQKENI. The CDR3 here is CASSQGRDNEQFF. The CDR3 DNA is TGTGCCAGCTCACAAGGGAGGGACAATGAGCAGTTCTTC.

The rearrangement uses TRBV18 and TRBJ1-5; unclear D gene. The germline V gene encodes CDR1 KGHSH and CDR2 LQKENI. The CDR3 runs 13 residues. The V end lost 5 bases, the J end lost 4 bases, and 9 bases lay between the germline ends. In DNA, the CDR3 is TGTGCCAGCTCAGAACAAGGGAATCAGCCCCAGCATTTT. Translated: CASSEQGNQPQHF.

The chain uses TRBV6-8 and TRBJ2-3; D gene ambiguous. CDR1 is MNHGY, CDR2 SAAAGT, per germline. Trimming removed 10 bases at V and 2 bases at J, with 13 bases between. The CDR3 consists of 13 residues. CDR3 nucleotides: TGTGCCACCTCATGGGCCAACACAGATACGCAGTATTTT. It encodes CATSWANTDTQYF.

This chain uses TRBV30 with TRBJ2-6; possible D gene TRBD2, 5 bases. The CDR3 length is 14 residues. CDR1 is GTSNPN and CDR2 is SVGIG in the germline V gene (reference sequence). V lost 7 bases to trimming and J lost 0 bases, with 10 bases between them. The CDR3 region is CASPRGSGANVLTF. The CDR3 region has the DNA TGTGCCTCCCCACGGGGCTCTGGGGCCAACGTCCTGACTTTC.

This clone was recorded a few times. The chain couples TRBV11-3 to TRBJ1-5, with 12 positions matching TRBD1. The CDR3 length is 15 residues. CDR1 is SGHNT, CDR2 YENEEA, per germline. Losses at the gene ends were 5 bases for V and 6 bases for J; bases not matched to a gene: 5. CDR3 residues: CASSTGQGAVQPQHF. CDR3 in DNA: TGTGCCAGCAGCACGGGACAGGGGGCTGTTCAGCCCCAGCATTTT.

The chain couples TRBV6-8 to TRBJ2-5; 8 bases agree with TRBD1. Germline trimming cut 5 bases from V and 5 bases from J; bases unmatched to any gene: 10. The CDR3 is made up of 15 amino acids. Germline V gene sequence: CDR1 MNHGY, CDR2 SAAAGT. The CDR3 reads CASSPPPTGVETQYF. The CDR3 bases are TGTGCCAGCAGTCCTCCCCCGACAGGGGTTGAGACCCAGTACTTC.

V gene TRBV19 combines with J gene TRBJ1-5; D unresolved. Germline V gives CDR1 LNHDA, CDR2 SQIVND (reference sequence). Trimming removed 3 bases from V and 4 bases from J, with 4 bases in between. The CDR3 totals 12 residues. The DNA for the CDR3 is TGTGCCAGTAGTATCCTTAATCAGCCCCAGCATTTT. It translates to CASSILNQPQHF.

There are a few counts of this clone. V usage is TRBV6-8 and J usage is TRBJ2-7; D is possibly TRBD1 or TRBD2 (5 bases each). Germline CDR1 and CDR2: MNHGY and SAAAGT. Trimming pared 7 bases from V and 5 bases from J, leaving 24 bases between. This CDR3 is built from 16 residues. CDR3 amino acids: CASIRAIWDPVDEQYF. The CDR3 bases are TGTGCCAGCATTCGCGCAATCTGGGACCCCGTCGACGAGCAGTACTTC.

The chain uses TRBV30 and TRBJ2-7; the D gene is possibly TRBD1 (5 bases). Germline V gene data show CDR1 as GTSNPN and CDR2 as SVGIG (reference sequence). V lost 1 base to trimming and J lost 4 bases, with 8 bases between them. This CDR3 is built from 12 residues. CDR3: CAWSGGWYEQYF. The CDR3, as DNA: TGTGCCTGGAGTGGGGGCTGGTACGAGCAGTACTTC.